The T cell receptor (beta chain) under discussion was sequenced for a study of patients and donors after allogeneic stem cell transplantation. MiXCR, applied by TCRdb to the RT-PCR reads, yields one record per CDR3 protein. The table records some 200,000 distinct CDR3 sequences, around 41% of them present only once. The CDR3 has 13 amino acids. Trimming took 1 base from V and 4 from J; bases not matched to a gene: 0. This TCR derives from a human donor who was either an allogeneic HSCT recipient or a stem cell or donor lymphocyte infusion donor (not recorded which). It is not recorded whose cells these are; they may come from a transplant donor. The chain employs TRBV12-3 or TRBV12-4 and TRBJ2-5, with TRBD1 matching 7 bases. Material: blood, either unsorted or a sorted T cell fraction (not recorded which). Here the CDR3 reads CASSLGDRETQYF. For the CDR3, the DNA is TGTGCCAGCAGTTTAGGGGACAGAGAGACCCAGTACTTC.